This T cell receptor (beta chain) was sequenced in a study of blood T cell repertoires in COVID-19. Repertoires were generated with immunoSEQ multiplex PCR, while TCRdb's copy carries only in-frame clones and drops some. The sample yields about 500,000 clones, about 89% seen once. This clone was seen only a few times. Germline CDR1 LNHDA, CDR2 SQIVND (reference sequence). This CDR3 spans 13 amino acids. V dropped 3 bases and J dropped 6 bases, with 11 bases sitting between them. This rearrangement joins TRBV19 to TRBJ1-1, with D perhaps TRBD1 (6 bases). The source is a woman aged 50 to 60 with COVID-19, enrolled during active disease. The material sequenced was peripheral blood. The CDR3 here is CASSIGTMSEAFF. CDR3 sequence (DNA): TGTGCCAGTAGTATCGGGACAATGTCTGAAGCTTTCTTT.